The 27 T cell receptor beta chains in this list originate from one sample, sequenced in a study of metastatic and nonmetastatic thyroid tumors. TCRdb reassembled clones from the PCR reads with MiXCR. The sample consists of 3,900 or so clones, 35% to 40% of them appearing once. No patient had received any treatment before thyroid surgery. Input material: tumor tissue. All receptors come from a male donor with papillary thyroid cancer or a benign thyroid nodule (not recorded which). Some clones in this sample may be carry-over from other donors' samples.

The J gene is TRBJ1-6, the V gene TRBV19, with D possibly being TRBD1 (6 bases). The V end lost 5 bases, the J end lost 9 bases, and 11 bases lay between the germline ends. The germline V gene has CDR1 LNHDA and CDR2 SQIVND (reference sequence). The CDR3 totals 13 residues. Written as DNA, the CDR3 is TGTGCCAGTAGTTGGACAGAAGGTTCACCCCTCCACTTT. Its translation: CASSWTEGSPLHF. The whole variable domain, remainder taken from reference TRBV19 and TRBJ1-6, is DGGITQSPKYLFRKEGQNVTLSCEQNLNHDAMYWYRQDPGQGLRLIYYSQIVNDFQKGDIAEGYSVSREKKESFPLTVTSAQKNPTAFYLCASSWTEGSPLHFGNGTRLTVT.

CDR3 in DNA: TGTGCCAGCGGCCCTCTCCCCGGTGGGTTTGGAAACACCATATATTTT. This encodes CASGPLPGGFGNTIYF. The chain couples TRBV11-1 to TRBJ1-3; D is undetermined. The CDR3 consists of 16 residues. Trimming took off 8 bases at V and 3 bases at J, with 20 bases between the two ends. CDR1 and CDR2 from the germline V gene are SGHAT and FQDESV (reference sequence).

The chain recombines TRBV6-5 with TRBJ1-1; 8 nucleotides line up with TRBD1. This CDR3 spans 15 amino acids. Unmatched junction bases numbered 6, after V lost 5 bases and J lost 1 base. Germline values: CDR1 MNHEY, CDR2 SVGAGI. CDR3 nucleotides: TGTGCCAGCAGTATACAGGACAGGGAGAACACTGAAGCTTTCTTT. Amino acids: CASSIQDRENTEAFF.

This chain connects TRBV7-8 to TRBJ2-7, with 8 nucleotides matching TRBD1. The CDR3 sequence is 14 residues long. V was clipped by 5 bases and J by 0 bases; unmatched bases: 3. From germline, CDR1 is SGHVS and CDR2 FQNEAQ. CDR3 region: CASSPDRGSYEQYF. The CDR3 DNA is TGTGCCAGCAGCCCCGACAGGGGCTCCTACGAGCAGTACTTC.

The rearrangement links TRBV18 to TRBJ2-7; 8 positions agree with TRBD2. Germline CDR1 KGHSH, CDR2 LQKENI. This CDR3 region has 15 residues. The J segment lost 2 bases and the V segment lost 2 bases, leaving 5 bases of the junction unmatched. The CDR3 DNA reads TGTGCCAGCTCACCAGGACTAGCTGATACCTACGAGCAGTACTTC. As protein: CASSPGLADTYEQYF.

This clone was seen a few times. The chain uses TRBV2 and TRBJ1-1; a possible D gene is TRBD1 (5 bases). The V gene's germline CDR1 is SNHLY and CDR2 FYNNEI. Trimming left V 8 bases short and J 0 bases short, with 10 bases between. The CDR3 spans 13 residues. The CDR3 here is CASGTDMNTEAFF. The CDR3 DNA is TGTGCCAGCGGGACGGACATGAACACTGAAGCTTTCTTT.

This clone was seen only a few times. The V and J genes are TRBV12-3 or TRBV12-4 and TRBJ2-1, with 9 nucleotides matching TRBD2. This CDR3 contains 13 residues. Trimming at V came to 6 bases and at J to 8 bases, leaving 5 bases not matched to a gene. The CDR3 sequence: CASRVAGVHEQFF. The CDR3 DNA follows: TGTGCCAGCAGGGTAGCGGGAGTACATGAGCAGTTCTTC.

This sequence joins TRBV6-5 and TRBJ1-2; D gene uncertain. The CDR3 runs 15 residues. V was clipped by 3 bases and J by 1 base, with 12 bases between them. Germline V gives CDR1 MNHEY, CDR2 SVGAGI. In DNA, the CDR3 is TGTGCCAGCAGTTATAGGGCGCATAGTAACTATGGCTACACCTTC. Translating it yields CASSYRAHSNYGYTF.

The CDR3 loop is CASTEGLYGYTF. CDR3 DNA: TGTGCCAGCACCGAAGGACTCTATGGCTACACCTTC. The V call is TRBV9, the J call TRBJ1-2; no clear D. This CDR3 region has 12 residues. The V and J ends lost 6 bases and 4 bases respectively, with 10 bases between them. Germline CDR1 SGDLS, CDR2 YYNGEE.

Here the CDR3 DNA reads TGTGCCAGCAGCTACAGGGCTGGCACTGAAGCTTTCTTT. Its translation: CASSYRAGTEAFF. The rearrangement uses TRBV11-2 and TRBJ1-1; tentative D call: TRBD1 (6 bases). The CDR3 has 13 residues. Germline CDR1 reads SGHAT; CDR2 reads FQNNGV. Trimming removed 4 bases at V and 4 bases at J, with 10 bases between.

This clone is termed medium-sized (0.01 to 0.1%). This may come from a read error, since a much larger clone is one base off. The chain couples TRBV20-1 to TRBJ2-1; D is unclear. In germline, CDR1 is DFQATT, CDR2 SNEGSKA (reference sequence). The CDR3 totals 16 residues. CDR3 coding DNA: TGCAGTGCTAGTAGTCATTTCTTGAGCTCCTACGATGAGCAGTTCTTC. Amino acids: CSASSHFLSSYDEQFF.

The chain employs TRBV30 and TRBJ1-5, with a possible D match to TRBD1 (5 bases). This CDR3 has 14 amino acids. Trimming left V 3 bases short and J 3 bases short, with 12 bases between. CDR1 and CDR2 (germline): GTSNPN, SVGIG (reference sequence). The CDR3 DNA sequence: TGTGCCTGGAGCGAGGACAAATACAATCAGCCCCAGCATTTT. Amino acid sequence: CAWSEDKYNQPQHF.

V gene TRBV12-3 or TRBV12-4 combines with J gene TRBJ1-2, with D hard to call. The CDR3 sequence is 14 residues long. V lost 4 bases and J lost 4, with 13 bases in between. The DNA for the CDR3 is TGTGCCAGCAGTTCATCTCGGGCCCCCTATGGCTACACCTTC. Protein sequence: CASSSSRAPYGYTF.

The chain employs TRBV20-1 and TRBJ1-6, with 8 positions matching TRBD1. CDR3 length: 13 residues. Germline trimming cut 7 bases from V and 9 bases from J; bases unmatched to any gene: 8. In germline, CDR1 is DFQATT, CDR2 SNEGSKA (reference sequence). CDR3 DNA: TGCAGTGTCACGGACAGGGATAGTTCACCCCTCCACTTT. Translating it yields CSVTDRDSSPLHF.

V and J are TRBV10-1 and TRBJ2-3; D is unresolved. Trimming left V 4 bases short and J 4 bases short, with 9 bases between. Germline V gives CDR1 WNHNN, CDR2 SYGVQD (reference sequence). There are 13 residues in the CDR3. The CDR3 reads CASSVTLADTQYF. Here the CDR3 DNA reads TGCGCCAGCAGTGTTACGCTGGCAGATACGCAGTATTTT.

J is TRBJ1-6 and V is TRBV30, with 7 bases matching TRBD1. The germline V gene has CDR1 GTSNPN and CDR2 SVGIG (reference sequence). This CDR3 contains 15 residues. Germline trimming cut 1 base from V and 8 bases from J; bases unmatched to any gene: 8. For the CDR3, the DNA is TGTGCCTGGAGTGGCCCAGGGGGAAGGGATTCACCCCTCCACTTT. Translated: CAWSGPGGRDSPLHF.

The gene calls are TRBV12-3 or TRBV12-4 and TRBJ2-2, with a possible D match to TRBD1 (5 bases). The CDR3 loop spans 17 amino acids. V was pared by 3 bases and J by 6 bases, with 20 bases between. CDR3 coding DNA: TGTGCCAGCAGTTTTCCCCCTTCACAGGTATACCCCGGGGAGCTGTTTTTT. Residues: CASSFPPSQVYPGELFF.

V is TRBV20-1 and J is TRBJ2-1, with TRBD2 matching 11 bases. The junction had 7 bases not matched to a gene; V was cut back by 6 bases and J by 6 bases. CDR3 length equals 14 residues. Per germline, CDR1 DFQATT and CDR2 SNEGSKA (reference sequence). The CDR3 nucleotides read TGCAGTGCGAGACCTAGCGGGAGGTTCAATGAGCAGTTCTTC. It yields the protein CSARPSGRFNEQFF.

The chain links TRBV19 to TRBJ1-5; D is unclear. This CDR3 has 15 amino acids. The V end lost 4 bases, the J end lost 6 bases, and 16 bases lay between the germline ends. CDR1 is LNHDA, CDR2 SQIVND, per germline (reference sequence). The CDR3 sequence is CASSKDGSKFQPQHF. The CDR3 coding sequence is TGTGCCAGTAGTAAAGACGGGTCAAAGTTTCAGCCCCAGCATTTT.

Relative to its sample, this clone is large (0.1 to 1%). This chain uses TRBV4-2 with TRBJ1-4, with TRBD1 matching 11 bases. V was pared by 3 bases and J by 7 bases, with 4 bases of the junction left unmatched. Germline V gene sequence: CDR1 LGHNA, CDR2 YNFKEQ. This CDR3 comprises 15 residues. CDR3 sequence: CASSQGTGGLEKLFF. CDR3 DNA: TGTGCCAGCAGCCAGGGGACAGGGGGACTTGAAAAACTGTTTTTT.

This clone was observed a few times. CDR3 region: CASSDRGAGANVLTF. CDR3 DNA sequence: TGTGCCAGCAGTGATAGAGGGGCTGGGGCCAACGTCCTGACTTTC. V and J are TRBV6-1 and TRBJ2-6, with D perhaps assigned TRBD1 or TRBD2 (5 bases each). The V gene's germline CDR1 is MNHNS and CDR2 SASEGT. This CDR3 comprises 15 residues. Between the trimmed V and J ends, which lost 3 bases and 2 bases, there was a span of 8 bases.

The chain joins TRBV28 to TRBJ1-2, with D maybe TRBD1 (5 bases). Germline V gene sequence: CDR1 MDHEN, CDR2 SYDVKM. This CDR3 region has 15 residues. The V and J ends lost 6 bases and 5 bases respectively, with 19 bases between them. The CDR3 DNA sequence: TGTGCCAGCAGAGAGGGGCGGGGTTGGGGTTATGGCTACACCTTC. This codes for CASREGRGWGYGYTF.

This CDR3 is CSASPEKQFF. CDR3 nucleotide sequence: TGCAGTGCTTCCCCGGAAAAGCAGTTCTTC. The chain recombines TRBV20-1 with TRBJ2-1; no firm D call. The germline gives CDR1 DFQATT, CDR2 SNEGSKA (reference sequence). The CDR3 is 10 amino acids. V was pared by 5 bases and J by 11 bases, with 10 bases between.

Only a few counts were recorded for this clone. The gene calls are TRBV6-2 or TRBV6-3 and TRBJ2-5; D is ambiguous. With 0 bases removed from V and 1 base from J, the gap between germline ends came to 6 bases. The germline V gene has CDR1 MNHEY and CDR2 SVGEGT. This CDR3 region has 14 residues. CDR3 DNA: TGTGCCAGCAGTTACTCCCAAACCCAAGAGACCCAGTACTTC. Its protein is CASSYSQTQETQYF.

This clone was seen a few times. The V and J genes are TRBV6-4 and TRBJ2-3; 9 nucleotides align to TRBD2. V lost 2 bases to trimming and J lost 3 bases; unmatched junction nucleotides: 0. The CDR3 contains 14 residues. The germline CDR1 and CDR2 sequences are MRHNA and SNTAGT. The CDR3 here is CASSDSGGTDTQYF. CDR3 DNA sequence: TGTGCCAGCAGTGACAGCGGGGGGACAGATACGCAGTATTTT.

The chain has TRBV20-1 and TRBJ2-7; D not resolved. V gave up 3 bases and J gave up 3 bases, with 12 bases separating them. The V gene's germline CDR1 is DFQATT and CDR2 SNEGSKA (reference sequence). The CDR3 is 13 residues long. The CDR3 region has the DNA TGCAGTGCTAGGGAAGAAGGATTCTACGAGCAGTACTTC. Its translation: CSAREEGFYEQYF.

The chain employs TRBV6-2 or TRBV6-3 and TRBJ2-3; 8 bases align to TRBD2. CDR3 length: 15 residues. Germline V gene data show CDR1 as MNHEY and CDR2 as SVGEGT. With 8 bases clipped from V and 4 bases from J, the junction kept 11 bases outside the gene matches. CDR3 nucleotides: TGTGCCAGCGGTTCAGCGGGAGATGGACCAGATACGCAGTATTTT. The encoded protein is CASGSAGDGPDTQYF.